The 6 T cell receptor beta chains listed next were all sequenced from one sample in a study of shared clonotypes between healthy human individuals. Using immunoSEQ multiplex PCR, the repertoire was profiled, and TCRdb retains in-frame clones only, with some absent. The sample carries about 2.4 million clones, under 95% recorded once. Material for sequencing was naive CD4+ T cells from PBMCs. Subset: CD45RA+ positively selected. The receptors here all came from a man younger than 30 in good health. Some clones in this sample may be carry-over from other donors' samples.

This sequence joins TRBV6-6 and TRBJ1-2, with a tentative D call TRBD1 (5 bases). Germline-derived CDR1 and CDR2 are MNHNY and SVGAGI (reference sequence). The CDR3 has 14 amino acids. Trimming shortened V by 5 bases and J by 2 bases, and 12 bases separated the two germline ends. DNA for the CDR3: TGTGCCAGCAGTGTATCGACAGTAAACTATGGCTACACCTTC. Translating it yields CASSVSTVNYGYTF.

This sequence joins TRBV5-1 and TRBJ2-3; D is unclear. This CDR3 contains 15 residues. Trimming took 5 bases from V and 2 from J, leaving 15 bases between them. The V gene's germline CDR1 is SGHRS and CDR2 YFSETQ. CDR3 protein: CASSQGVANTDTQYF. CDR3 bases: TGCGCCAGCAGTCAAGGTGTAGCCAACACAGATACGCAGTATTTT.

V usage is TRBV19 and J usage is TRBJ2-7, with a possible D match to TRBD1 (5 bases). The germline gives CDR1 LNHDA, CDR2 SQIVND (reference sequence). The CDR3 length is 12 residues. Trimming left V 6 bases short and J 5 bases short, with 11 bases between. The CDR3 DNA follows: TGTGCCAGTAGCTGGGGCCCCAACGAGCAGTACTTC. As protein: CASSWGPNEQYF.

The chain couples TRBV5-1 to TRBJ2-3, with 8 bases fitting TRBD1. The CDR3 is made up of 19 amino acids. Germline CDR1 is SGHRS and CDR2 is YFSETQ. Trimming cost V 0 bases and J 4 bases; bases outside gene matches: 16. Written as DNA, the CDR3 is TGCGCCAGCAGCTTGGCGAACACAGCAGGGGGCTGGTCTTCAGATACGCAGTATTTT. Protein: CASSLANTAGGWSSDTQYF.

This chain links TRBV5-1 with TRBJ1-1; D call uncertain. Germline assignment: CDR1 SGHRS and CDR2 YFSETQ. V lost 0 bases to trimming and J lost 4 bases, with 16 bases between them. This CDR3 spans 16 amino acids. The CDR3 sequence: CASSLDRPDRGTEAFF. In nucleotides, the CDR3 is TGCGCCAGCAGCTTGGATCGACCGGACCGTGGCACTGAAGCTTTCTTT.

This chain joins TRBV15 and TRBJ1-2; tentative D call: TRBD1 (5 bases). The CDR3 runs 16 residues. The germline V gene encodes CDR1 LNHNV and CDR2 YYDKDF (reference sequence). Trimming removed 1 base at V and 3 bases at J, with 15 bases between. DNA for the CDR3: TGTGCCACCAGCAGAGTCTTGGGGACGGGGGACTATGGCTACACCTTC. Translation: CATSRVLGTGDYGYTF. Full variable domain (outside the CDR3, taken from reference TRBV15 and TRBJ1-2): DAMVIQNPRYQVTQFGKPVTLSCSQTLNHNVMYWYQQKSSQAPKLLFHYYDKDFNNEADTPDNFQSRRPNTSFCFLDIRSPGLGDTAMYLCATSRVLGTGDYGYTFGSGTRLTVV.